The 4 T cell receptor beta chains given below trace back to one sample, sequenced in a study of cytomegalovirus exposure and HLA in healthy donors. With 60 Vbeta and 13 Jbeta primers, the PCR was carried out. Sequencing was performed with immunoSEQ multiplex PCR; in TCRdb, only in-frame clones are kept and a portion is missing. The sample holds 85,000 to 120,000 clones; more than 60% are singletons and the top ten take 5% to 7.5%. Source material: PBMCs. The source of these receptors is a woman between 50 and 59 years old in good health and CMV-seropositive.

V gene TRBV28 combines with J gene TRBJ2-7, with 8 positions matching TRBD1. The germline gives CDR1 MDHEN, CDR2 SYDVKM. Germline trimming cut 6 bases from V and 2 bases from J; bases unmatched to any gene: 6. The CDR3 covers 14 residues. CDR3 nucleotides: TGTGCCAGCAGCCCCGACAGGGGCCCCTACGAGCAGTACTTC. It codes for CASSPDRGPYEQYF.

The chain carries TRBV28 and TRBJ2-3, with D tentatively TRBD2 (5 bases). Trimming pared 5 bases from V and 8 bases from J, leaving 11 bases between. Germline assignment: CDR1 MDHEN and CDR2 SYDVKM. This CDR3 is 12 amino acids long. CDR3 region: CASSEREGTQYF. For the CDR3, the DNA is TGTGCCAGCAGTGAGAGAGAGGGTACGCAGTATTTT.

CDR3 sequence: CASSAGTGPSYEQYF. Written as DNA, the CDR3 is TGTGCCAGCAGCGCCGGGACAGGGCCTAGCTACGAGCAGTACTTC. The chain combines TRBV7-2 with TRBJ2-7; TRBD1 aligns across 9 bases. This CDR3 comprises 15 residues. CDR1 SGHTA and CDR2 FQGNSA come from the germline V gene. With 5 bases clipped from V and 3 bases from J, the junction kept 8 bases outside the gene matches.

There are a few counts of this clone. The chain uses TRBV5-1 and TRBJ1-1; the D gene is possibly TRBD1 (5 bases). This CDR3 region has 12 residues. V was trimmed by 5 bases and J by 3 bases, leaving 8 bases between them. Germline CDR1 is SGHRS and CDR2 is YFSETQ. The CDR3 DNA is TGCGCCAGCAGTTCAGGGTACACTGAAGCTTTCTTT. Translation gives CASSSGYTEAFF.